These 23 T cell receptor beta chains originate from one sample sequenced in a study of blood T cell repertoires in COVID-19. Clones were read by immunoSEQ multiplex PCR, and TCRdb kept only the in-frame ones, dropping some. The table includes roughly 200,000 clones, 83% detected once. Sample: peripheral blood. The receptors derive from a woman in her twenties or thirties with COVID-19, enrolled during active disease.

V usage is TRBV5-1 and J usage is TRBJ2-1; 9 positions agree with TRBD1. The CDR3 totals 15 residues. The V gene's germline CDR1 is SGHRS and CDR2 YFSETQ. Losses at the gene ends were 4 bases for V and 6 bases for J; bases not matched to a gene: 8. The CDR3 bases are TGCGCCAGCAGCCGGGTAGGGACAGGGATCAATGAGCAGTTCTTC. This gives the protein CASSRVGTGINEQFF.

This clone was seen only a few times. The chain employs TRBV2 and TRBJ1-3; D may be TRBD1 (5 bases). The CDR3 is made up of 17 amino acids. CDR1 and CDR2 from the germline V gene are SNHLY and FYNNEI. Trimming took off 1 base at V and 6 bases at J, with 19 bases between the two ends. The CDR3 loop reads CASSEEAPWQGINTIYF. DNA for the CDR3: TGTGCCAGCAGTGAAGAAGCGCCGTGGCAGGGTATAAACACCATATATTTT. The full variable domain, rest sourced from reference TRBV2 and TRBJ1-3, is EPEVTQTPSHQVTQMGQEVILRCVPISNHLYFYWYRQILGQKVEFLVSFYNNEISEKSEIFDDQFSVERPDGSNFTLKIRSTKLEDSAMYFCASSEEAPWQGINTIYFGEGSWLTVV.

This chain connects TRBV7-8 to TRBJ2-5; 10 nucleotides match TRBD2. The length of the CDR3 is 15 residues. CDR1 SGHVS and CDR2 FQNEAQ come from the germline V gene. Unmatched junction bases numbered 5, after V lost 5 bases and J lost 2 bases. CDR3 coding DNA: TGTGCCAGCAGCCAGCCTAGCGGGGGACAAGAGACCCAGTACTTC. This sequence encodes CASSQPSGGQETQYF.

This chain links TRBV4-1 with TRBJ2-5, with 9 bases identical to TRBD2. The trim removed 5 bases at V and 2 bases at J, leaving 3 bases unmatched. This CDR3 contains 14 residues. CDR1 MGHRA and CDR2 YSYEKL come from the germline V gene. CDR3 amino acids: CASSGLANQETQYF. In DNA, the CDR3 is TGCGCCAGCAGCGGACTAGCGAATCAAGAGACCCAGTACTTC.

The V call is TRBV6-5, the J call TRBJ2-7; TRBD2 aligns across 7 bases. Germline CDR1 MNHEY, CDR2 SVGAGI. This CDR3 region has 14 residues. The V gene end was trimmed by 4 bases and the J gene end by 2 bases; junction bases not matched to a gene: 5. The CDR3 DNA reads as TGTGCCAGCAGTTCCAGCGGGAAGGCCTACGAGCAGTACTTC. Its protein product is CASSSSGKAYEQYF.

CDR3 residues: CASSSGYQPQHF. CDR3 bases: TGTGCCAGCAGCTCAGGGTACCAGCCCCAGCATTTT. The gene calls are TRBV12-3 or TRBV12-4 and TRBJ1-5; a possible D gene is TRBD1 (5 bases). The CDR3 is made up of 12 amino acids. V was trimmed by 6 bases and J by 7 bases, leaving 10 bases between them.

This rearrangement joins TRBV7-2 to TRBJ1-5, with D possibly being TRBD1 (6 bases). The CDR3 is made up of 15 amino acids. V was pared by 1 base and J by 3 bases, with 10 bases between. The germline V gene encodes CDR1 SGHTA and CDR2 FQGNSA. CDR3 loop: CASSLVRDTNQPQHF. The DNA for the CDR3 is TGTGCCAGCAGCTTAGTCAGGGACACCAATCAGCCCCAGCATTTT. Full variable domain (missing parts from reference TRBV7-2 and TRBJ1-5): GAGVSQSPSNKVTEKGKDVELRCDPISGHTALYWYRQSLGQGLEFLIYFQGNSAPDKSGLPSDRFSAERTGGSVSTLTIQRTQQEDSAVYLCASSLVRDTNQPQHFGDGTRLSIL.

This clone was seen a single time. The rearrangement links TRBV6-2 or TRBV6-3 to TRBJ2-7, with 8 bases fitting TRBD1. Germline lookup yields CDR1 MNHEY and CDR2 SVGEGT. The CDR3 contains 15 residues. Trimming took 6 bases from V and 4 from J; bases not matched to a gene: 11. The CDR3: CASSKGQGGLYEQYF. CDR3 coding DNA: TGTGCCAGCAGCAAAGGACAGGGCGGACTATACGAGCAGTACTTC.

The CDR3 DNA is TGTGCCAGCAGTTTATCCAGTCCAGGGGGTACACAGCCCCAGCATTTT. Translation gives CASSLSSPGGTQPQHF. V gene TRBV28 combines with J gene TRBJ1-5; TRBD1 matches at 7 bases. The CDR3 loop spans 16 amino acids. Germline V gene sequence: CDR1 MDHEN, CDR2 SYDVKM. With V trimmed by 1 base and J by 7 bases, 10 bases remained unmatched.

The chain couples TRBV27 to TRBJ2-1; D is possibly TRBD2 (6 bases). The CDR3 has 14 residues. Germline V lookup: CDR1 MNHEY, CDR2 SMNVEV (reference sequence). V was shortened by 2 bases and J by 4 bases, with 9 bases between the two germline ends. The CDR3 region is CASSLAGYYNEQFF. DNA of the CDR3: TGTGCCAGCAGTTTAGCGGGATATTACAATGAGCAGTTCTTC.

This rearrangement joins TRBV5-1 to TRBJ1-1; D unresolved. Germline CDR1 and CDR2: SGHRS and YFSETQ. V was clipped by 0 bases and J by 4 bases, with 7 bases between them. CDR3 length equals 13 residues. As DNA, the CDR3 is TGCGCCAGCAGCTTGGAACCCAGCACTGAAGCTTTCTTT. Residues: CASSLEPSTEAFF.

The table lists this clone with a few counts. CDR3: CSASSSGQGLETQYF. CDR3 in DNA: TGCAGTGCTAGTTCTAGCGGACAGGGCTTGGAGACCCAGTACTTC. The chain links TRBV20-1 to TRBJ2-5; maybe TRBD1 (8 bases). Germline CDR1 reads DFQATT; CDR2 reads SNEGSKA (reference sequence). V lost 3 bases, J lost 5 bases, and 19 bases lay in between. The CDR3 is 15 residues long.

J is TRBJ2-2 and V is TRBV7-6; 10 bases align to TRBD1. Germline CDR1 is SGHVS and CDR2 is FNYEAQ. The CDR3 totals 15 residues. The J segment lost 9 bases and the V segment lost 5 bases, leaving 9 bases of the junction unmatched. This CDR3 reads CASSPAGQGSRELFF. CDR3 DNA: TGTGCCAGCAGCCCGGCGGGACAGGGGTCCCGGGAGCTGTTTTTT.

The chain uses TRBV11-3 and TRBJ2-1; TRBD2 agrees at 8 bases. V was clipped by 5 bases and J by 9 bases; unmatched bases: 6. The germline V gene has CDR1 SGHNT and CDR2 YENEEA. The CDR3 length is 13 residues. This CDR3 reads CASSRTSIGEQFF. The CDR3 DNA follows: TGTGCCAGCAGCCGGACTAGCATCGGTGAGCAGTTCTTC.

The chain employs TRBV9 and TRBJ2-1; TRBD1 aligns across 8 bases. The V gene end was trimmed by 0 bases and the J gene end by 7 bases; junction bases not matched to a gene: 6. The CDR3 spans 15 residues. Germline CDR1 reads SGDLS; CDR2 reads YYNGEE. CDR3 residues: CASSVAWTGRNEQFF. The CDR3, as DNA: TGTGCCAGCAGCGTAGCTTGGACAGGGAGGAATGAGCAGTTCTTC.

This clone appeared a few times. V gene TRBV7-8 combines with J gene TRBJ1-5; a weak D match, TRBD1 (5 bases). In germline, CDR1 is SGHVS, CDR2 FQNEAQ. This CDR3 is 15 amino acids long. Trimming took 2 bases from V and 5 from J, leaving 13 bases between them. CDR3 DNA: TGTGCCAGCAGCTTACTCGGTGGGGCCTATCAGCCCCAGCATTTT. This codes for CASSLLGGAYQPQHF.

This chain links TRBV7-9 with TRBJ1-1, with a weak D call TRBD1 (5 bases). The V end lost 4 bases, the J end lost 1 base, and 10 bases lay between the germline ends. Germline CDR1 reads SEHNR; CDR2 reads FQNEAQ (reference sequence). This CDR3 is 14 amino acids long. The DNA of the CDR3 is TGTGCCAGCAGCTCGGGACTTCGGAACACTGAAGCTTTCTTT. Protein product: CASSSGLRNTEAFF.

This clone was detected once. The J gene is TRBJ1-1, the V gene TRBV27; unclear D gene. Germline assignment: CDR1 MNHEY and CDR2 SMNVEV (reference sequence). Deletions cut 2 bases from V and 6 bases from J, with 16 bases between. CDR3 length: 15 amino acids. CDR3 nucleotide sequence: TGTGCCAGCAGTTTAGCAGGCGGGAACTTGCCTGAAGCTTTCTTT. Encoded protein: CASSLAGGNLPEAFF.

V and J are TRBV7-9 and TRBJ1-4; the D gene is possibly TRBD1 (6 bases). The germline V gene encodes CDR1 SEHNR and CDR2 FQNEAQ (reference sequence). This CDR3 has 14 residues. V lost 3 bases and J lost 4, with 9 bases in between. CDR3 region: CASSLGALNEKLFF. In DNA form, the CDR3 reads TGTGCCAGCAGCTTGGGGGCCCTTAATGAAAAACTGTTTTTT.

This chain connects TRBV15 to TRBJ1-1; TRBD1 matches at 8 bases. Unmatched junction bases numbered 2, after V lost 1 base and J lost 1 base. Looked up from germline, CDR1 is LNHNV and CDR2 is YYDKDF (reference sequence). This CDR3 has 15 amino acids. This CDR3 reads CATSRAQGGNTEAFF. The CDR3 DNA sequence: TGTGCCACCAGCAGAGCACAGGGGGGGAACACTGAAGCTTTCTTT.

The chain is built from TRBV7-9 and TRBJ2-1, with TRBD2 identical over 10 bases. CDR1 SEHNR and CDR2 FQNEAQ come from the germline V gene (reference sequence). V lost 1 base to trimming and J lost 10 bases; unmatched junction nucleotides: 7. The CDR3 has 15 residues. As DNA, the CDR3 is TGTGCCAGCAGCTTAGTCGCTAGCGGGAGCTGGGAGCAGTTCTTC. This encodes CASSLVASGSWEQFF. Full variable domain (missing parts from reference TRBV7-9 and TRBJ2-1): DTGVSQNPRHKITKRGQNVTFRCDPISEHNRLYWYRQTLGQGPEFLTYFQNEAQLEKSRLLSDRFSAERPKGSFSTLEIQRTEQGDSAMYLCASSLVASGSWEQFFGPGTRLTVL.

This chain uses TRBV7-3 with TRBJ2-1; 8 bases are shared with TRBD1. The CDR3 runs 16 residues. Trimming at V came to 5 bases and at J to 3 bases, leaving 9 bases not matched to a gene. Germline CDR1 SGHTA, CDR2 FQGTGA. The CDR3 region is CASSPGRGLVYNEQFF. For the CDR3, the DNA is TGTGCCAGCAGCCCCGGCAGGGGGCTGGTCTACAATGAGCAGTTCTTC.

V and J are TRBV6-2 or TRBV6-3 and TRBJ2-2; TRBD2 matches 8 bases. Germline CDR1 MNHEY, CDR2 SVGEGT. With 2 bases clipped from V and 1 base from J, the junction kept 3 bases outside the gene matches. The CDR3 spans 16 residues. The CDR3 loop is CASSYLLAGNTGELFF. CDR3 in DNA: TGTGCCAGCAGTTACCTCCTAGCGGGGAACACCGGGGAGCTGTTTTTT.